This entry concerns a single T cell receptor (beta chain). Its antigen remains unidentified. The time point here: after neoadjuvant nivolumab, at surgical resection. Cohort: HPV-negative, locally advanced oral cavity squamous cell carcinoma patients. Most PBMC samples had 480 ng input DNA in six replicates. Sequenced by immunoSEQ multiplex PCR; TCRdb stores in-frame clones only, minus some. The sample holds 6,000 to 9,000 clones, more than 65% seen once. The sample originates from a study of neoadjuvant anti-PD-1 for oral cavity cancer. The study, taken as a whole, reports: With a few patients per group, TCR findings need larger cohorts.

The CDR3 has 17 residues. Per germline, CDR1 SGHRS and CDR2 YFSETQ. Trimming took off 0 bases at V and 2 bases at J, with 12 bases between the two ends. The chain combines TRBV5-1 with TRBJ2-6; D is possibly TRBD1 or TRBD2 (5 bases each). This sample comprised PBMCs, obtained after nivolumab (anti-PD-1) treatment. The receptor comes from a person aged 40-85 years with oral cavity squamous cell carcinoma. This CDR3 is CASSLAGSDPGANVLTF. As DNA, the CDR3 is TGCGCCAGCAGCTTGGCAGGGAGCGATCCTGGGGCCAACGTCCTGACTTTC.